This passage covers 23 T cell receptor beta chains from one sample sequenced in a study of T cell responses to AZD1222 COVID-19 vaccine. Using immunoSEQ multiplex PCR, the repertoire was profiled, and TCRdb retains in-frame clones only, with some absent. The profile shows tens of thousands of clones, 70% to 90% of them singletons. The source was peripheral blood, collected 28 days after the second AZD1222 dose. The receptor set was obtained from an adult who received the AZD1222 COVID-19 vaccine.

For the CDR3, the DNA is TGTGCCAGCAGTTACGGAGGGGGCAACTATGGCTACACCTTC. Translated: CASSYGGGNYGYTF. The V and J genes are TRBV6-6 and TRBJ1-2; 7 positions agree with TRBD1. The V segment lost 2 bases and the J segment 2 bases; nucleotides outside the gene matches: 2. Germline values: CDR1 MNHNY, CDR2 SVGAGI (reference sequence). The CDR3 sequence is 14 residues long.

This clone was seen just once. The V gene is TRBV7-6, the J gene TRBJ2-3; D may be TRBD1 or TRBD2 (5 bases each). The V gene's germline CDR1 is SGHVS and CDR2 FNYEAQ. Trimming cost V 1 base and J 5 bases, with 13 bases left between them. The CDR3 length is 15 residues. CDR3 in amino acids: CASSLVGAEGDTQYF. The CDR3, as DNA: TGTGCCAGCAGCTTAGTAGGGGCCGAGGGAGATACGCAGTATTTT.

The chain employs TRBV19 and TRBJ2-7, with D possibly TRBD2 on 5 matching bases. This CDR3 contains 14 residues. CDR1 is LNHDA, CDR2 SQIVND, per germline (reference sequence). V was cut by 2 bases and J by 5 bases, with 13 bases left in between. The CDR3 loop reads CASSISGVSHEQYF. The CDR3 bases are TGTGCCAGTAGTATATCCGGGGTATCCCACGAGCAGTACTTC.

This sequence joins TRBV11-2 and TRBJ2-5; TRBD2 matches at 9 bases. Germline trimming cut 5 bases from V and 4 bases from J; bases unmatched to any gene: 8. CDR1 SGHAT and CDR2 FQNNGV come from the germline V gene. This CDR3 is built from 15 residues. The CDR3 nucleotides are TGTGCCAGCAGCCTAAGGGGAGCGGGAGGAGAGACCCAGTACTTC. The encoded protein is CASSLRGAGGETQYF.

This clone was seen a single time. V and J are TRBV5-1 and TRBJ1-4; D is unresolved. V shed 4 bases and J shed 7 bases, with 11 bases lying between them. From germline, CDR1 is SGHRS and CDR2 YFSETQ. This CDR3 spans 13 amino acids. CDR3 sequence: CASSPWSSEKLFF. DNA of the CDR3: TGCGCCAGCAGCCCCTGGTCGAGTGAAAAACTGTTTTTT.

V gene TRBV6-5 combines with J gene TRBJ2-5; D not resolved. Trimming cost V 7 bases and J 1 base, with 10 bases left between them. Germline V gene sequence: CDR1 MNHEY, CDR2 SVGAGI. The CDR3 consists of 13 residues. This CDR3 is CASTRAPQETQYF. DNA for the CDR3: TGTGCCAGCACCCGGGCACCCCAAGAGACCCAGTACTTC.

The rearrangement uses TRBV7-7 and TRBJ2-3, with D uncertain. CDR3 size: 14 residues. Germline CDR1 reads SSHAT; CDR2 reads FNYEAQ (reference sequence). V lost 3 bases and J lost 0, with 7 bases in between. CDR3 bases: TGTGCCAGCAGCTTTAGCCCTAGCACAGATACGCAGTATTTT. Translated, it gives CASSFSPSTDTQYF.

The chain joins TRBV18 to TRBJ2-7; no reliable D call. This CDR3 spans 17 amino acids. In germline, CDR1 is KGHSH, CDR2 LQKENI. V lost 2 bases and J 3 bases, leaving 20 bases between the germline ends. The CDR3 protein is CASSPITMPGSLYEQYF. The CDR3 DNA reads as TGTGCCAGCTCACCAATAACAATGCCTGGCAGCCTCTACGAGCAGTACTTC.

The rearrangement links TRBV2 to TRBJ1-4; tentatively, D is TRBD1 (5 bases). This CDR3 is 15 amino acids long. Trimming pared 0 bases from V and 8 bases from J, leaving 13 bases between. From germline, CDR1 is SNHLY and CDR2 FYNNEI. CDR3 sequence (DNA): TGTGCCAGCAGTGAAGCAGGGGCGAGAGGCGAAAAACTGTTTTTT. As protein: CASSEAGARGEKLFF.

The chain combines TRBV5-1 with TRBJ2-7; D gene ambiguous. The V gene's germline CDR1 is SGHRS and CDR2 YFSETQ. The CDR3 extends over 15 amino acids. Trimming cost V 0 bases and J 0 bases, with 10 bases left between them. CDR3 nucleotides: TGCGCCAGCAGCTTGGCGCGCCTAAGCTCCTACGAGCAGTACTTC. This translates into CASSLARLSSYEQYF. Together with reference TRBV5-1 and TRBJ2-7, the CDR3 gives the full variable domain: KAGVTQTPRYLIKTRGQQVTLSCSPISGHRSVSWYQQTPGQGLQFLFEYFSETQRNKGNFPGRFSGRQFSNSRSEMNVSTLELGDSALYLCASSLARLSSYEQYFGPGTRLTVT.

With regard to this clone: At one end the junction does not follow the germline gene, possibly because of a read error. This sequence joins TRBV7-9 and TRBJ2-1; D is unclear. Per germline, CDR1 SEHNR and CDR2 FQNEAQ (reference sequence). There are 12 residues in the CDR3. The CDR3 DNA follows: TGTGCCAGCAGCGAGGCGGACGGCCGCCAGCTCTTC. Its translation is CASSEADGRQLF.

This sequence joins TRBV12-5 and TRBJ2-1; maybe TRBD1 (5 bases). Trimming took off 1 base at V and 9 bases at J, with 13 bases between the two ends. From germline, CDR1 is LGHNT and CDR2 FRNRAP. CDR3 size: 14 residues. CDR3 region: CASGLATSGFEQFF. The CDR3 nucleotides read TGTGCTAGTGGTTTGGCAACTTCAGGGTTTGAGCAGTTCTTC.

This clone was recorded only once. This sequence joins TRBV4-3 and TRBJ1-4; no firm D call. V was clipped by 3 bases and J by 8 bases, with 19 bases between them. Germline V gene sequence: CDR1 LGHNA, CDR2 YSLEER. This CDR3 has 16 amino acids. The CDR3: CASSHSGLPENEKLFF. The CDR3 DNA is TGCGCCAGCAGCCATTCCGGACTCCCGGAGAACGAAAAACTGTTTTTT.

This clone is medium-sized in the sample. CDR3 nucleotides: TGTGCCACCAGTGGCCCGACTAGCGGGAGACCGGATGCCGGGGAGCTGTTTTTT. Its translation: CATSGPTSGRPDAGELFF. This chain uses TRBV24-1 with TRBJ2-2, with 12 bases aligning to TRBD2. This CDR3 comprises 18 residues. CDR1 is KGHDR and CDR2 is SFDVKD in the germline V gene. V dropped 5 bases and J dropped 6; count of bases not matched to a gene: 12.

This chain joins TRBV18 and TRBJ1-2; D uncertain. The CDR3 runs to 14 residues. CDR1 and CDR2 from the germline V gene are KGHSH and LQKENI. With 3 bases removed from V and 3 bases from J, the gap between germline ends came to 11 bases. Here the CDR3 reads CASSPRQTDYGYTF. DNA of the CDR3: TGTGCCAGCTCACCGCGGCAGACTGACTATGGCTACACCTTC.

V and J are TRBV19 and TRBJ1-2, with D unclear. The CDR3 has 14 residues. In germline, CDR1 is LNHDA, CDR2 SQIVND (reference sequence). V was shortened by 2 bases and J by 7 bases, with 14 bases between the two germline ends. CDR3 bases: TGTGCCAGTAGTATAAACGCAGACTCAAGTGGCTACACCTTC. This translates into CASSINADSSGYTF. The complete variable domain, with remaining parts taken from reference TRBV19 and TRBJ1-2, reads DGGITQSPKYLFRKEGQNVTLSCEQNLNHDAMYWYRQDPGQGLRLIYYSQIVNDFQKGDIAEGYSVSREKKESFPLTVTSAQKNPTAFYLCASSINADSSGYTFGSGTRLTVV.

The J gene is TRBJ2-3, the V gene TRBV24-1; D is undetermined. CDR3 size: 15 residues. The V end was cut by 3 bases, the J end by 6 bases, with 15 bases between. CDR1 and CDR2 (germline): KGHDR, SFDVKD. Here the CDR3 reads CATSDKSGQEDTQYF. In DNA form, the CDR3 reads TGTGCCACCAGTGATAAAAGTGGGCAGGAGGATACGCAGTATTTT.

This clone appeared a single time. This sequence joins TRBV29-1 and TRBJ1-2; no clear D. Germline V gives CDR1 SQVTM, CDR2 ANQGSEA. This CDR3 comprises 14 residues. V lost 6 bases and J lost 4, with 18 bases in between. CDR3 sequence reads: CSVDETPLVYGYTF. The DNA for the CDR3 is TGCAGCGTCGACGAGACTCCGCTCGTCTATGGCTACACCTTC.

The chain couples TRBV5-4 to TRBJ1-1, with a tentative D call TRBD1 (6 bases). Germline V gene sequence: CDR1 SGHNT, CDR2 YYREEE (reference sequence). The germline V and J ends were trimmed by 2 bases and 4 bases, with 12 bases remaining between them. This CDR3 spans 14 amino acids. The CDR3 DNA reads TGTGCCAGCAGCTTTGGGGGGCTTGGCACTGAAGCTTTCTTT. Protein product: CASSFGGLGTEAFF.

The gene calls are TRBV19 and TRBJ1-1; D unclear. The CDR3 has 13 residues. Germline CDR1 reads LNHDA; CDR2 reads SQIVND (reference sequence). The V and J ends lost 6 bases and 0 bases respectively, with 8 bases between them. This CDR3 is CASSRNVNTEAFF. The DNA for the CDR3 is TGTGCCAGTAGCCGAAACGTGAACACTGAAGCTTTCTTT.

This rearrangement joins TRBV6-5 to TRBJ2-7; a possible D gene is TRBD1 (6 bases). Germline CDR1 is MNHEY and CDR2 is SVGAGI. Trimming left V 2 bases short and J 7 bases short, with 9 bases between. This CDR3 region has 12 residues. The CDR3 sequence is CASSYPRGEQYF. CDR3 in DNA: TGTGCCAGCAGTTACCCAAGGGGGGAGCAGTACTTC.

A note on this clone: At one end the junction does not follow the germline gene, possibly because of a read error. This chain links TRBV3-1 (or the pseudogene TRBV3-2) with TRBJ2-3, with TRBD2 matching 13 bases. Germline V gene data show CDR1 as LGHDT and CDR2 as YNNKEL (reference sequence). The CDR3 spans 15 residues. CDR3 nucleotides: TGTGCCAGCAGCCCACCCGGACTAGCGGGAGTTTTAGGGACATTT. Encoded protein: CASSPPGLAGVLGTF.

The CDR3 is CAWSPLAGETQYF. In nucleotides, the CDR3 is TGTGCCTGGAGTCCACTAGCGGGAGAGACCCAGTACTTC. The chain links TRBV30 to TRBJ2-5; TRBD2 matches 9 bases. This CDR3 region has 13 residues. The ends lost 2 bases at V and 4 bases at J; junction bases unmatched: 2. CDR1 and CDR2 (germline): GTSNPN, SVGIG (reference sequence). Full variable domain (outside the CDR3, taken from reference TRBV30 and TRBJ2-5): SQTIHQWPATLVQPVGSPLSLECTVEGTSNPNLYWYRQAAGRGLQLLFYSVGIGQISSEVPQNLSASRPQDRQFILSSKKLLLSDSGFYLCAWSPLAGETQYFGPGTRLLVL.